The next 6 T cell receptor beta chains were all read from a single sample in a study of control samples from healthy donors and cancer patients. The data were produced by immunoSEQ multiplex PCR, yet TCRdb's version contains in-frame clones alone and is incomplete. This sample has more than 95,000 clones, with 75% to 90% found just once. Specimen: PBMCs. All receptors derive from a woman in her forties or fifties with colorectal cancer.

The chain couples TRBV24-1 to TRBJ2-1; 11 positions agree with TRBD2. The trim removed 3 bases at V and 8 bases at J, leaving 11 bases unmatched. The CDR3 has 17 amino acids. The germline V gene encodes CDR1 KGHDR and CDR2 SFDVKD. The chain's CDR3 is CATSDDLSSGGRDEQFF. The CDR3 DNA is TGTGCCACCAGTGATGATCTATCTAGCGGGGGGCGGGATGAGCAGTTCTTC.

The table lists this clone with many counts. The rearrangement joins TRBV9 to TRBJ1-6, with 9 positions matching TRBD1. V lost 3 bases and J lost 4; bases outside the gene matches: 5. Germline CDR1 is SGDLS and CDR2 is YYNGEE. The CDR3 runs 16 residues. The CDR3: CASSAGTGPYNSPLHF. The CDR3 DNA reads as TGTGCCAGCAGCGCCGGGACAGGGCCATATAATTCACCCCTCCACTTT.

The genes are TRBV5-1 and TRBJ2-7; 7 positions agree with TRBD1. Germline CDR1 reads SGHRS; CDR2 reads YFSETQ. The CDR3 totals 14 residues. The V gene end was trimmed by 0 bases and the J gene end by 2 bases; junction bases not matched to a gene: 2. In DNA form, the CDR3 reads TGCGCCAGCAGCTTGGTCCAGGGGGCCTACGAGCAGTACTTC. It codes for CASSLVQGAYEQYF.

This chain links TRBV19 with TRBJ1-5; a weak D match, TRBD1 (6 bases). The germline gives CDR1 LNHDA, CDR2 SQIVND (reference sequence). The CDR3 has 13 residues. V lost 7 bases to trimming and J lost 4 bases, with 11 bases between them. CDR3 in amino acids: CASNRDGNQPQHF. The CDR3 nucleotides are TGTGCCAGTAACAGGGATGGGAATCAGCCCCAGCATTTT. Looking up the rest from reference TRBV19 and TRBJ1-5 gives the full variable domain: DGGITQSPKYLFRKEGQNVTLSCEQNLNHDAMYWYRQDPGQGLRLIYYSQIVNDFQKGDIAEGYSVSREKKESFPLTVTSAQKNPTAFYLCASNRDGNQPQHFGDGTRLSIL.

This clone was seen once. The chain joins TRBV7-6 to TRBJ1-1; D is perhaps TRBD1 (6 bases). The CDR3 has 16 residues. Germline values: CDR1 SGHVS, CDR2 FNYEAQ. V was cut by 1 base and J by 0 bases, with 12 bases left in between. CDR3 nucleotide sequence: TGTGCCAGCAGCTTAGTCGGCAGGGGTTTGAACACTGAAGCTTTCTTT. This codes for CASSLVGRGLNTEAFF.

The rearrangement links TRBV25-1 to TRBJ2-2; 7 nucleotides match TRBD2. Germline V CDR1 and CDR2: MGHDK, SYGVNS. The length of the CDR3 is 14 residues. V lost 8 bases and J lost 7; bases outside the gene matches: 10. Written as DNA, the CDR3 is TGTGCCAGCTCCCGGCGGGGGTTGAGCGGGGAGCTGTTTTTT. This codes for CASSRRGLSGELFF.